This T cell receptor (beta chain) was sequenced for a study of vaccination and CD4 T cells after COVID-19. Study conclusions and caveats: Researchers report that 304 of 307 vaccine-specific clones in convalescent patients proved spike mono-reactive.

Treatment denoted: approximately nine-day PBMC culture with coronavirus spike peptide pools or control peptides (ViraFEST assay). Isolation of CD4+ T cells by negative selection took place after roughly nine days of culture. An Oncomine TCR Beta short-read assay was used to sequence the DNA from cultured CD4+ T cells. It was cultured CD4+ T cells from which genomic DNA was extracted. Using its own MiXCR run on the PCR reads, TCRdb lists one record per CDR3 protein. The data hold 17,000 or so distinct CDR3 sequences, with around 59% observed a single time. A word on this clonotype: The antigen is undetermined.

Sequencing was done on a sample of CD4+ T cells from blood, cultured in vitro. The TCR sequence derives from a human donor who had recovered from COVID-19.

The CDR3 DNA sequence: TGTGCCAGCAGTTCCATTTTCGGTGAAGCTTTCTTT. The encoded protein is CASSSIFGEAFF. This chain joins TRBV12-3 or TRBV12-4 and TRBJ1-1; no clear D. V shed 4 bases and J shed 7 bases, with 10 bases lying between them. CDR3 length: 12 residues.